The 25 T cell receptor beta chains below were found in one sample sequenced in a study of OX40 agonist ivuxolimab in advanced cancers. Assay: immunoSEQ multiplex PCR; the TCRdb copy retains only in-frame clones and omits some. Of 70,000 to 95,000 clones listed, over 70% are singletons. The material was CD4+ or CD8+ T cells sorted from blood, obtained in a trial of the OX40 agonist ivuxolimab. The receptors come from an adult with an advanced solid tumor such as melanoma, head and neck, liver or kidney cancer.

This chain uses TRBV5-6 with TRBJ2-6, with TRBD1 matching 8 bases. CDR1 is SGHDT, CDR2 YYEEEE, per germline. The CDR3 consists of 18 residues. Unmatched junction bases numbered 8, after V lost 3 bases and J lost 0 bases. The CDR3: CASSSRTGQFSGANVLTF. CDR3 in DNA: TGTGCCAGCAGCTCGAGGACAGGGCAATTCTCTGGGGCCAACGTCCTGACTTTC.

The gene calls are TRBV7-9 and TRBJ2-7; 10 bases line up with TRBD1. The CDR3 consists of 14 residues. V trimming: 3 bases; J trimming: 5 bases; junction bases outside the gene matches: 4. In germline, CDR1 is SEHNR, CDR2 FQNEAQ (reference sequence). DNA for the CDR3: TGTGCCAGCAGCTTGGGGGACAGGGGCAACGAGCAGTACTTC. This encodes CASSLGDRGNEQYF.

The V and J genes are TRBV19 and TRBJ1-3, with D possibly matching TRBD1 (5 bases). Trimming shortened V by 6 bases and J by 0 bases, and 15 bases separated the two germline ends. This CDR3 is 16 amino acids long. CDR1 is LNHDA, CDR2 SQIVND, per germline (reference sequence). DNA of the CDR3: TGTGCCAGTAGGAAAATGCAGGGCCTCTCTGGAAACACCATATATTTT. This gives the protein CASRKMQGLSGNTIYF.

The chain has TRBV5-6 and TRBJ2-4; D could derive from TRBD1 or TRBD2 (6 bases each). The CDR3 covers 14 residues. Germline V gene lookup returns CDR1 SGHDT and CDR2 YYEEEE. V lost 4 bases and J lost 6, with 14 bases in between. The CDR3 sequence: CASSRGGLRNIQYF. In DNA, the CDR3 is TGTGCCAGCAGCCGAGGGGGGCTTCGAAACATTCAGTACTTC.

The CDR3 sequence: CASSRDPKGEKLFF. The CDR3 DNA reads TGCGCCAGCAGTCGGGACCCCAAAGGTGAAAAACTGTTTTTT. The rearrangement joins TRBV4-1 to TRBJ1-4; maybe TRBD1 (5 bases). The ends were cut back, 6 bases at V and 7 bases at J, with 15 bases in the middle. Looked up from germline, CDR1 is MGHRA and CDR2 is YSYEKL. The CDR3 totals 14 residues.

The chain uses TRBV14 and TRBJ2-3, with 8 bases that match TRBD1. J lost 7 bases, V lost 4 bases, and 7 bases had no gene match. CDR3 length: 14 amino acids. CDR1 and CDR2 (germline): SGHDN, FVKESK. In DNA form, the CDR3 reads TGTGCCAGCAGCCTAGGACAGGGTTCTCATACGCAGTATTTT. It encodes CASSLGQGSHTQYF.

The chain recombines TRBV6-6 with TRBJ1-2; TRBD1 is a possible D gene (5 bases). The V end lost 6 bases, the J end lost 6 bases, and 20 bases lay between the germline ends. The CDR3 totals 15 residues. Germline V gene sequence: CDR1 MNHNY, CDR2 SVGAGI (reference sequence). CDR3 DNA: TGTGCCAGCAGCCAGATTCGGACGGACACACATGGCTACACCTTC. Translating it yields CASSQIRTDTHGYTF.

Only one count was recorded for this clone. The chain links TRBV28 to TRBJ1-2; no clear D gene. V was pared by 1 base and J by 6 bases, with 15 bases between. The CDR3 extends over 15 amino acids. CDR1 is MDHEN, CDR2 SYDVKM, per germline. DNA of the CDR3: TGTGCCAGCAGTTTATTCCAGGCCTTCACAAATGGCTACACCTTC. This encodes CASSLFQAFTNGYTF.

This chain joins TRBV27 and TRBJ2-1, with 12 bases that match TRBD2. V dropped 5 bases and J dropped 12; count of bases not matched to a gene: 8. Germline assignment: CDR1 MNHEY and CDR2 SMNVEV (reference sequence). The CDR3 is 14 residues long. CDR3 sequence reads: CASSHGLAGGGQFF. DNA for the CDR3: TGTGCCAGCAGTCATGGCCTAGCGGGAGGGGGGCAGTTCTTC.

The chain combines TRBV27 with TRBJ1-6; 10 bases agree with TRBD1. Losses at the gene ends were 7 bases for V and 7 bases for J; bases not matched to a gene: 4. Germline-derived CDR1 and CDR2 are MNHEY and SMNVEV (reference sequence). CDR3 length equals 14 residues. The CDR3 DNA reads TGTGCCAGCACCCCGGGACAGGGGAATTCACCCCTCCACTTT. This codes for CASTPGQGNSPLHF.

The CDR3 DNA reads TGTGCCAGCAGCTCACCTTCACGCAGGGGGCTGTACACTGAAGCTTTCTTT. Protein sequence: CASSSPSRRGLYTEAFF. J is TRBJ1-1 and V is TRBV5-6; TRBD1 matches at 8 bases. Germline CDR1 SGHDT, CDR2 YYEEEE. CDR3 length: 17 residues. The V segment lost 3 bases and the J segment 3 bases; nucleotides outside the gene matches: 13.

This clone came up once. The CDR3 bases are TGTGCCAGCAAGCCGGGCCCAACTAATGAAAAACTGTTTTTT. It translates to CASKPGPTNEKLFF. The chain links TRBV6-1 to TRBJ1-4, with D unclear. Trimming took 7 bases from V and 0 from J, leaving 9 bases between them. This CDR3 has 14 residues. Per the germline V gene, CDR1 is MNHNS and CDR2 is SASEGT.

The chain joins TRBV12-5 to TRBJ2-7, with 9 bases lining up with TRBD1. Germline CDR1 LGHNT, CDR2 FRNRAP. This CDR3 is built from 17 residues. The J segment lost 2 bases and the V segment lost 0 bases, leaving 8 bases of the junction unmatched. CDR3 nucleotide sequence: TGTGCTAGTGGTTTGGTAGGGACAGGGAGTGAGACCTACGAGCAGTACTTC. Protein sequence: CASGLVGTGSETYEQYF.

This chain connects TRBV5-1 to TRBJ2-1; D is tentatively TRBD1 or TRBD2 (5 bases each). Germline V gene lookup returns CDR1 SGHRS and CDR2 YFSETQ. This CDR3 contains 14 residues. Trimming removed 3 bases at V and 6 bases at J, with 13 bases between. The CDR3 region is CASSWNSGSNEQFF. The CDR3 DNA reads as TGCGCCAGCAGCTGGAACTCAGGGAGCAATGAGCAGTTCTTC.

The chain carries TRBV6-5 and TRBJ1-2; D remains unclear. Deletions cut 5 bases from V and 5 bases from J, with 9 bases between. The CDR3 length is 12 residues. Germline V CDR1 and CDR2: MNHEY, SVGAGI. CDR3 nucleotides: TGTGCCAGCAGTCCTCTGGGTTATGGCTACACCTTC. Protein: CASSPLGYGYTF.

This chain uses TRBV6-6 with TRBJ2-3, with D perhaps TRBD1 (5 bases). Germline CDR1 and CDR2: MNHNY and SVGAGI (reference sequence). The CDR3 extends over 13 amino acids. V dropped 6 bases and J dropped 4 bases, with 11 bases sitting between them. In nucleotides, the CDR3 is TGTGCCAGCAGACCCAGGGAACCAGATACGCAGTATTTT. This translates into CASRPREPDTQYF.

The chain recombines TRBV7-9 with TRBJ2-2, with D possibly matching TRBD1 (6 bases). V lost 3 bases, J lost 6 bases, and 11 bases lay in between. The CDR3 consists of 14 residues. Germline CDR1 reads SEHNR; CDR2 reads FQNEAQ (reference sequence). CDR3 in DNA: TGTGCCAGCAGCTTCAGAGCAGGGGCCGGGGAGCTGTTTTTT. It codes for CASSFRAGAGELFF.

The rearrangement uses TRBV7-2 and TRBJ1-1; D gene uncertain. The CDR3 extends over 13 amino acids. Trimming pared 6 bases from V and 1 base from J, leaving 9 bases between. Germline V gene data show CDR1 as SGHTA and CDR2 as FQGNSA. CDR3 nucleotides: TGTGCCAGCAGATCTTCCAAGAACACTGAAGCTTTCTTT. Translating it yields CASRSSKNTEAFF.

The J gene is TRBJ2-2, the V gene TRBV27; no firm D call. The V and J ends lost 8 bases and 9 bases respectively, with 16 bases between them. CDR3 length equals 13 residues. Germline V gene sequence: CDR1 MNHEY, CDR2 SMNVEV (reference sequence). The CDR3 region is CASRRATLRELFF. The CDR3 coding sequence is TGTGCCAGCCGAAGAGCCACCCTCCGGGAGCTGTTTTTT.

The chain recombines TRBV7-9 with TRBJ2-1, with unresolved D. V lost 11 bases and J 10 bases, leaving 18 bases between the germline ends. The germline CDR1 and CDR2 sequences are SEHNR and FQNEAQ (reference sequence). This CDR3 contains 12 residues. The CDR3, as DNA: TGTGCCGGCTGGAGTGGGATTGGGGAGCAGTTCTTC. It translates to CAGWSGIGEQFF.

The CDR3 region is CASSQQGAIYNEQFF. CDR3 in DNA: TGTGCCAGCTCACAGCAGGGGGCTATCTACAATGAGCAGTTCTTC. The V gene is TRBV18, the J gene TRBJ2-1; 8 bases match TRBD1. The CDR3 is made up of 15 amino acids. V lost 4 bases, J lost 3 bases, and 5 bases stayed unmatched. Looked up from germline, CDR1 is KGHSH and CDR2 is LQKENI.

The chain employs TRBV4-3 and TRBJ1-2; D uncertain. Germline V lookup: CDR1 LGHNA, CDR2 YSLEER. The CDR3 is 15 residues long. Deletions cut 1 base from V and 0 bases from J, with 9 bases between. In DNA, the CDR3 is TGCGCCAGCAGCCAAGCTCCTGGGGCTAACTATGGCTACACCTTC. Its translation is CASSQAPGANYGYTF.

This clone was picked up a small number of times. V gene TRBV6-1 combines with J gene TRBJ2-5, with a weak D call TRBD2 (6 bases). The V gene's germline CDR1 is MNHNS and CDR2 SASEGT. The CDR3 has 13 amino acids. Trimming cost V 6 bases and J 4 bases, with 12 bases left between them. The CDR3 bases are TGTGCCAGCAGGGGAGGAGTGGGAGAGACCCAGTACTTC. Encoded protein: CASRGGVGETQYF.

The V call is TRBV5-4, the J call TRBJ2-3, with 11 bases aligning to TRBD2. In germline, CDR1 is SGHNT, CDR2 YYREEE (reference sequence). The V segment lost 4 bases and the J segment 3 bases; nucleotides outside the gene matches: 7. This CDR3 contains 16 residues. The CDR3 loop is CASSPLAGGPTDTQYF. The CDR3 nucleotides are TGTGCCAGCAGCCCCTTAGCGGGAGGGCCGACAGATACGCAGTATTTT.

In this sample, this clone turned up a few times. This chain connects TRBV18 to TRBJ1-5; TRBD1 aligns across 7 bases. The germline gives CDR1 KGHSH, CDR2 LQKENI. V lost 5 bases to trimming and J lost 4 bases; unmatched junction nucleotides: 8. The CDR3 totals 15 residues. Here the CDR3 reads CASSTGTASNQPQHF. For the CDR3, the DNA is TGTGCCAGCTCAACCGGGACAGCTTCTAATCAGCCCCAGCATTTT. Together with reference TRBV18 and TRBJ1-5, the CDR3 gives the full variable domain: NAGVMQNPRHLVRRRGQEARLRCSPMKGHSHVYWYRQLPEEGLKFMVYLQKENIIDESGMPKERFSAEFPKEGPSILRIQQVVRGDSAAYFCASSTGTASNQPQHFGDGTRLSIL.